This T cell receptor (beta chain) was obtained from a study of CD8 T cells in Susac syndrome. Random hexamers primed reverse transcription of about 0.45 to 1 ug RNA. Amplification of TCR beta CDR3 used immunoSEQ multiplex PCR across 54 Vbeta and 13 Jbeta. TCRdb processed the immunoSEQ multiplex PCR reads anew with MiXCR; each CDR3 protein has one entry. The table has approximately 180,000 distinct CDR3 sequences, 85% to 95% seen once. Sequencing of TCR beta covered CD8+ and CD4+ T cells obtained from blood. Through negative isolation, CD4+ and CD8+ T cells were obtained, while TEMRA cells were enriched using FACS. CDR3 length: 15 amino acids. Trimming took off 0 bases at V and 7 bases at J, with 12 bases between the two ends. CDR1 and CDR2 from the germline V gene are MGHRA and YSYEKL.

Sequenced input: CD4+ T cells from PBMCs. The TCR sequence derives from a human donor with Susac syndrome. This chain joins TRBV4-1 and TRBJ2-2; no firm D call. The CDR3 DNA sequence: TGCGCCAGCAGCCAAGATAGTGGCATTTACGGGGAGCTGTTTTTT. Its protein is CASSQDSGIYGELFF.